The 27 T cell receptor beta chains below all came from one sample that was sequenced in a study of blood T cells in healthy people across ages. With a J-beta primer mix and a sample-barcoded 5' primer, a second PCR ran about 7 to 12 cycles. TCRdb used MiXCR to reprocess the 5' RACE reads, holding one entry per CDR3 protein. The sample has fewer than 800,000 distinct CDR3 sequences; under 25% are singletons. The sequenced sample was blood. These receptors all come from a man between 65 and 79 years old in good health.

This rearrangement joins TRBV28 to TRBJ2-5, with D hard to call. The V gene's germline CDR1 is MDHEN and CDR2 SYDVKM. The CDR3 totals 16 residues. Trimming cost V 10 bases and J 4 bases, with 25 bases left between them. The CDR3 is CANTSEVVVIRETQYF. The CDR3 DNA reads TGTGCCAACACATCCGAGGTCGTAGTCATCCGAGAGACCCAGTACTTC.

As for this clonotype: The junction departs from the called germline gene at one end, perhaps through a read error. This chain links TRBV10-1 with TRBJ2-1, with TRBD2 identical over 10 bases. CDR3 size: 16 residues. Germline V gene sequence: CDR1 WNHNN, CDR2 SYGVQD (reference sequence). The DNA of the CDR3 is TGCGCCGGCAGTTTATCCGGGACTAGCGCCTACAATGAGCAGTTCTTC. It is translated as CAGSLSGTSAYNEQFF.

The sample holds a few counts of this clonotype. The V gene is TRBV7-8, the J gene TRBJ2-2; maybe TRBD2 (6 bases). Looked up from germline, CDR1 is SGHVS and CDR2 is FQNEAQ. The CDR3 consists of 15 residues. V lost 6 bases and J 7 bases, leaving 18 bases between the germline ends. DNA for the CDR3: TGTGCCAGCAGTCTACATCGGGGGACGGGCGGGGAGCTGTTTTTT. This sequence encodes CASSLHRGTGGELFF.

The rearrangement uses TRBV9 and TRBJ2-7, with 7 bases that match TRBD1. The germline V gene encodes CDR1 SGDLS and CDR2 YYNGEE. This CDR3 is 14 amino acids long. Germline trimming cut 4 bases from V and 5 bases from J; bases unmatched to any gene: 9. The CDR3 loop is CASSPSNRGHEQYF. The CDR3 DNA sequence: TGTGCCAGCAGCCCCTCCAACAGGGGTCACGAGCAGTACTTC.

This clonotype was counted only a few times. The chain employs TRBV7-2 and TRBJ2-5; D unclear. Per germline, CDR1 SGHTA and CDR2 FQGNSA. The ends were cut back, 5 bases at V and 5 bases at J, with 18 bases in the middle. The CDR3 runs 15 residues. The CDR3 coding sequence is TGTGCCAGCAGCCCTATCGTTCTCAGTGGGGAGACCCAGTACTTC. This translates into CASSPIVLSGETQYF.

The chain has TRBV28 and TRBJ2-1; a possible D gene is TRBD1 (5 bases). V was cut by 4 bases and J by 7 bases, with 11 bases left in between. Germline CDR1 and CDR2: MDHEN and SYDVKM. The CDR3 is made up of 13 amino acids. CDR3 loop: CASSSRQWNEQFF. CDR3 coding DNA: TGTGCCAGCAGTTCAAGACAGTGGAATGAGCAGTTCTTC.

This sequence joins TRBV3-1 and TRBJ2-7; D perhaps matches TRBD2 (5 bases). The CDR3 sequence is 15 residues long. The V and J ends lost 2 bases and 3 bases respectively, with 14 bases between them. Germline CDR1 reads LGHDT; CDR2 reads YNNKEL (reference sequence). CDR3 loop: CASSQYPVGVYEQYF. The CDR3 bases are TGTGCCAGCAGCCAATATCCGGTCGGGGTCTACGAGCAGTACTTC.

The chain couples TRBV7-8 to TRBJ2-5, with 11 positions matching TRBD2. The DNA end favors TRBJ2-1, so the J call may be wrong. The CDR3 is 16 residues long. In germline, CDR1 is SGHVS, CDR2 FQNEAQ. CDR3: CASSLELLAGGNEQFF. The CDR3 DNA reads TGTGCCAGCAGCTTAGAGTTGCTAGCGGGAGGCAATGAGCAGTTCTTC.

In its sample, this clonotype was seen a few times. The J gene is TRBJ2-2, the V gene TRBV20-1, with D tentatively TRBD1 or TRBD2 (7 bases each). The CDR3 covers 15 residues. Per germline, CDR1 DFQATT and CDR2 SNEGSKA (reference sequence). V shed 5 bases and J shed 0 bases, with 13 bases lying between them. The CDR3 sequence: CSAGGDSPNTGELFF. The CDR3, as DNA: TGCAGTGCTGGGGGGGACAGTCCGAACACCGGGGAGCTGTTTTTT.

This clonotype was seen more than once but under ten times. The J gene is TRBJ1-4, the V gene TRBV7-2, with 7 bases that match TRBD1. Germline V CDR1 and CDR2: SGHTA, FQGNSA. With V trimmed by 1 base and J by 7 bases, 3 bases remained unmatched. The CDR3 runs to 14 residues. CDR3 in DNA: TGTGCCAGCAGCTTAGACAGGGGAGTTGAAAAACTGTTTTTT. Translated: CASSLDRGVEKLFF. Full variable domain (outside the CDR3, taken from reference TRBV7-2 and TRBJ1-4): GAGVSQSPSNKVTEKGKDVELRCDPISGHTALYWYRQSLGQGLEFLIYFQGNSAPDKSGLPSDRFSAERTGGSVSTLTIQRTQQEDSAVYLCASSLDRGVEKLFFGSGTQLSVL.

Details on this clonotype: One end of the junction varies from germline; a read error may be responsible. This CDR3 is CVSRQTGATVYGYTF. The CDR3 region has the DNA TGTGTCAGCAGGCAGACAGGGGCGACTGTCTATGGCTACACCTTC. The J gene is TRBJ1-2, the V gene TRBV25-1, with 8 bases lining up with TRBD1. CDR1 and CDR2 from the germline V gene are MGHDK and SYGVNS. The CDR3 spans 15 residues.

The J gene is TRBJ1-3, the V gene TRBV25-1, with D possibly matching TRBD1 (6 bases). V was cut by 3 bases and J by 7 bases, with 19 bases left in between. The CDR3 length is 16 residues. Germline V gives CDR1 MGHDK, CDR2 SYGVNS. As DNA, the CDR3 is TGTGCCAGCAGTGATGGGACACGGGCCCTGGGGAACACCATATATTTT. Its translation: CASSDGTRALGNTIYF. Filled out from reference TRBV25-1 and TRBJ1-3, the complete variable domain reads EADIYQTPRYLVIGTGKKITLECSQTMGHDKMYWYQQDPGMELHLIHYSYGVNSTEKGDLSSESTVSRIRTEHFPLTLESARPSHTSQYLCASSDGTRALGNTIYFGEGSWLTVV.

On this clonotype: The conserved phenylalanine or tryptophan is not found at the CDR3 terminus, so this likely reflects a read error. The J gene is TRBJ2-5, the V gene TRBV7-9; D is ambiguous. Trimming pared 5 bases from V and 11 bases from J, leaving 18 bases between. In germline, CDR1 is SEHNR, CDR2 FQNEAQ (reference sequence). The CDR3 contains 13 residues. The DNA of the CDR3 is TGTGCCAGCAGCCCCTTAGGGCTGTTTGGGCAGTACCTC. It encodes CASSPLGLFGQYL.

The V call is TRBV4-1, the J call TRBJ2-3; TRBD2 aligns across 7 bases. The CDR3 runs 15 residues. Germline loops: CDR1 MGHRA, CDR2 YSYEKL. The junction had 5 bases not matched to a gene; V was cut back by 3 bases and J by 2 bases. CDR3 region: CASSHLRGNTDTQYF. The CDR3 coding sequence is TGCGCCAGCAGCCACCTGCGGGGGAACACAGATACGCAGTATTTT.

The chain is built from TRBV3-1 and TRBJ2-5; TRBD2 is a possible D gene (5 bases). The CDR3 has 12 residues. Trimming left V 7 bases short and J 4 bases short, with 10 bases between. Germline V lookup: CDR1 LGHDT, CDR2 YNNKEL (reference sequence). For the CDR3, the DNA is TGTGCCAGCAAGGGCCTAGCAGAGACCCAGTACTTC. Its translation is CASKGLAETQYF.

This clonotype was observed many times. The chain joins TRBV7-4 to TRBJ1-2; TRBD1 might be the D (6 bases). The CDR3 has 15 residues. From germline, CDR1 is SGHVT and CDR2 SQSDAQ. The V end lost 6 bases, the J end lost 6 bases, and 20 bases lay between the germline ends. The CDR3 is CASSSCGGGGDGYTF. Written as DNA, the CDR3 is TGTGCCAGCAGTTCCTGCGGGGGAGGGGGAGATGGCTACACCTTC. Filled out from reference TRBV7-4 and TRBJ1-2, the complete variable domain reads GAGVSQSPRYKVAKRGRDVALRCDSISGHVTLYWYRQTLGQGSEVLTYSQSDAQRDKSGRPSGRFSAERPERSVSTLKIQRTEQGDSAVYLCASSSCGGGGDGYTFGSGTRLTVV.

This chain uses TRBV7-9 with TRBJ2-5; TRBD1 is a possible D gene (5 bases). Germline V CDR1 and CDR2: SEHNR, FQNEAQ (reference sequence). The CDR3 consists of 14 residues. V dropped 1 base and J dropped 2 bases, with 8 bases sitting between them. CDR3 sequence reads: CASSLEQEQETQYF. The CDR3 nucleotides read TGTGCCAGCAGCTTAGAACAGGAGCAAGAGACCCAGTACTTC.

This chain joins TRBV10-1 and TRBJ2-5, with 7 nucleotides matching TRBD1. CDR3 size: 15 residues. The V gene's germline CDR1 is WNHNN and CDR2 SYGVQD (reference sequence). V lost 6 bases and J lost 3; bases outside the gene matches: 10. CDR3 sequence (DNA): TGCGCCAGCAGCCAAGGGGGCACCAACAAAGAGACCCAGTACTTC. It specifies CASSQGGTNKETQYF.

CDR3 sequence: CASTLDRGNGIQYF. In nucleotides, the CDR3 is TGTGCCAGCACCTTAGACAGGGGAAATGGCATTCAGTACTTC. The chain is built from TRBV2 and TRBJ2-4, with 8 bases matching TRBD1. Germline V CDR1 and CDR2: SNHLY, FYNNEI. The CDR3 consists of 14 residues. V shed 7 bases, J shed 9 bases, and the junction held 11 bases outside the gene matches.

V and J are TRBV18 and TRBJ1-5, with D tentatively TRBD1 (5 bases). Trimming removed 1 base at V and 5 bases at J, with 27 bases between. Germline V gene sequence: CDR1 KGHSH, CDR2 LQKENI. The CDR3 runs to 20 residues. Written as DNA, the CDR3 is TGTGCCAGCTCACCACGTGGGTTAGGAGGCGAAGGGGCAATGGATCAGCCCCAGCATTTT. It encodes CASSPRGLGGEGAMDQPQHF. The whole variable domain, remainder taken from reference TRBV18 and TRBJ1-5, is NAGVMQNPRHLVRRRGQEARLRCSPMKGHSHVYWYRQLPEEGLKFMVYLQKENIIDESGMPKERFSAEFPKEGPSILRIQQVVRGDSAAYFCASSPRGLGGEGAMDQPQHFGDGTRLSIL.

The chain has TRBV24-1 and TRBJ2-1; D is ambiguous. CDR1 KGHDR and CDR2 SFDVKD come from the germline V gene. Deletions cut 10 bases from V and 6 bases from J, with 9 bases between. This CDR3 spans 11 amino acids. The CDR3 coding sequence is TGTGCCACAGAATATGGCAATGAGCAGTTCTTC. Protein product: CATEYGNEQFF.

V usage is TRBV20-1 and J usage is TRBJ2-5, with D possibly being TRBD2 (5 bases). The last part of the DNA fits TRBJ2-1 better; the J call may be wrong. From germline, CDR1 is DFQATT and CDR2 SNEGSKA (reference sequence). The CDR3 spans 12 residues. CDR3 loop: CSAGRSGNEQFF. The CDR3 DNA sequence: TGCAGTGCTGGGAGATCGGGAAATGAGCAGTTCTTC.

Details on this clonotype: A much larger clone lies one base from this, so it may be a read error. The chain has TRBV4-1 and TRBJ2-5; 9 bases line up with TRBD2. With 3 bases clipped from V and 5 bases from J, the junction kept 7 bases outside the gene matches. This CDR3 comprises 15 residues. Germline assignment: CDR1 MGHRA and CDR2 YSYEKL. The DNA for the CDR3 is TGCGCCAGCAGCCAGGGACTAGCTACATGGGAGACCCAGTACTTC. Translating it yields CASSQGLATWETQYF.

This clonotype was seen a handful of times. The rearrangement uses TRBV7-2 and TRBJ2-5; 7 bases are a match to TRBD1. The CDR3 totals 14 residues. Germline CDR1 is SGHTA and CDR2 is FQGNSA. Trimming cost V 3 bases and J 1 base; bases outside gene matches: 2. This chain's CDR3 is CASSFTGAQETQYF. CDR3 sequence (DNA): TGTGCCAGCAGCTTCACAGGGGCCCAAGAGACCCAGTACTTC.

The table lists this clonotype with a few counts. V is TRBV12-3 or TRBV12-4 and J is TRBJ1-2; 10 bases line up with TRBD1. V was pared by 6 bases and J by 4 bases, with 5 bases of the junction left unmatched. The CDR3 spans 14 residues. The CDR3 loop is CASSEGTGAYGYTF. CDR3 DNA: TGTGCCAGCAGCGAAGGGACAGGGGCCTATGGCTACACCTTC.

As concerns this clonotype: The germline gene is not matched at one end of the junction; a read error may be the cause. The rearrangement joins TRBV28 to TRBJ1-1; D gene ambiguous. The CDR3 consists of 16 residues. Looked up from germline, CDR1 is MDHEN and CDR2 is SYDVKM. CDR3 residues: CASSFSSASLKTEAFF. The DNA of the CDR3 is TGTGCCAGCAGTTTTAGCTCCGCAAGCCTGAAAACTGAAGCTTTCTTT.

This clonotype was seen a few times. One end of the junction varies from germline; a read error may be responsible. The chain recombines TRBV7-2 with TRBJ2-1, with 10 bases lining up with TRBD2. Germline assignment: CDR1 SGHTA and CDR2 FQGNSA. The CDR3 runs to 15 residues. The CDR3 nucleotides read TGTGCCAGCAGCCCCACTAGCGGGGACTACATTGAGCAGTTCTTC. Translating gives CASSPTSGDYIEQFF.